The clone carrying this TCR beta chain has only a few counts. The ends lost 5 bases at V and 4 bases at J; junction bases unmatched: 12. CDR1 and CDR2 from the germline V gene are SEHNR and FQNEAQ (reference sequence). This CDR3 comprises 16 residues. Enrolment of Seattle patients took place during active infection, and they were followed longitudinally. This specimen belongs to a study of blood T cell repertoires in COVID-19. Study-wide context: Collection of acute and convalescent COVID-19 samples took place in the United States, Italy and Spain.

As originally analysed: Estimation of nucleated cell counts was performed using reference gene primer amplification. Profiling relied on immunoSEQ multiplex PCR, and the TCRdb table lists in-frame clones only, not all of them. That table gives V, J and clone size, and the DNA gave D and trimming. The top ten hold 15% to 20% of the sample, which has roughly 200,000 clones, about 84% seen once. Material: peripheral blood. The clonotype comes from a person aged 70 to 80 with COVID-19, enrolled during active disease. The chain uses TRBV7-9 and TRBJ2-3; 7 nucleotides line up with TRBD2. CDR3 coding DNA: TGTGCCAGCAGCCACAGGATAGGCGGGAGTGCAGATACGCAGTATTTT. Translation: CASSHRIGGSADTQYF.